This record covers a single T cell receptor (beta chain). Its cognate antigen has yet to be identified. Per-base quality was not reported, and no clone a single base away is much larger than it. TCRbeta CDR3 regions were amplified from genomic DNA using the immunoSEQ Assay, a bias-controlled multiplex PCR. As for the original processing: Nucleated cell counts per sample were estimated from amplification of reference gene primers within the assay. Sequence reads were collapsed and filtered to measure the absolute abundance of every unique TCRbeta CDR3 rearrangement. For each sample, productive Simpson clonality was calculated as the square root of Simpson's diversity index across productive rearrangements. TCRdb holds this immuneACCESS table with in-frame rearrangements only. Some clones are missing; in checked studies, unresolved V genes explain under half, and the rest has no known cause. Clone size and V and J calls were adopted from that table, with D and trimming inferred from the DNA. For this sample there are around 60,000 clones; roughly two thirds appear just once. The top ten constitute 4% to 5% of the sample.

In Seattle, one collaborating source enrolled patients while the infection was active and tracked those patients longitudinally over the course of disease. Whole blood was collected in K2EDTA tubes by collaborating institutions according to the institutions' own protocols. For TCRbeta analysis, collaborator samples were shipped as frozen whole blood, as isolated PBMCs, or as DNA extracted from either sample type. The trim is 2 bases for V and 5 bases for J, with a gap of 19 bases between the germline ends. Per the germline V gene, SGHRS is the CDR1 and YFSETQ is the CDR2. Reading from cysteine to phenylalanine, the CDR3 counts 16 amino acids. The retained sequence is limited to the CDR3, 48 bases, with the frame set at the first base. The data are from a study of blood T cell repertoires in COVID-19 (dated by TCRdb to between 2020 and 2021). Looking at the study overall: The collaborator samples originated in the United States, Italy and Spain and spanned the acute and convalescent phases of COVID-19. The prospective study material was composed of cDNA or gDNA derived from T cells, B-cell-depleted T cells, or PBMCs. Deeply sampled blood TCRbeta repertoires from subjects exposed to, actively infected with, or recovered from COVID-19 were included in the dataset. The repertoires were released in a freely available public database meant as a resource for research on the immune response to SARS-CoV-2. The samples were drawn from the first 160 participants of the ongoing ImmuneRACE study and from 950 to 1,500 subjects provided by 6 global collaborators. Nearly every sample came with metadata listing a de-identified subject ID, COVID-19 status, age in years and sex. Where available, HLA class I and class II types were taken from metadata supplied by the sample provider and were not determined by assay-based typing. Points the paper makes about the study in general: The quantity of clinical and demographic metadata differed by source and by participant and was supplied without curation.

This chain joins TRBV5-1 to TRBJ1-1, with TRBD1 perhaps the D gene, on 5 matching bases. The clonotype comes from a woman aged 70 to 79 with COVID-19, enrolled during active disease. Material: peripheral blood. Read as DNA, the sequence is TGCGCCAGCAGCTTACTGGACATCGGAGATCGAACTGAAGCTTTCTTT. The encoded protein is CASSLLDIGDRTEAFF.